These T cell receptor beta chains were read from a single sample in a study of control samples from healthy donors and cancer patients. Repertoires were generated with immunoSEQ multiplex PCR, while TCRdb's copy carries only in-frame clones and drops some. The sample has under 200,000 clones; about 93% are singletons. The sequenced sample consisted of blood. These receptors all stem from a woman between 25 and 40 years old in good health. Both conserved end residues are trimmed from each CDR3.

len: 11; v_gene: TRBV3-1/TRBV3-2; j_gene: TRBJ1-1; CDR3aa: ASSQFSGDQAF
len: 12; v_gene: TRBV2; j_gene: TRBJ1-2; CDR3aa: ASSVQGSFYGYT
len: 12; v_gene: TRBV5-5; j_gene: TRBJ2-7; CDR3aa: ASSPNAGSGEQY
len: 12; v_gene: TRBV6-6; j_gene: TRBJ1-5; CDR3aa: ASSYPEEGQPQH
len: 13; v_gene: TRBV27; j_gene: TRBJ1-2; CDR3aa: ASHGWGESRGGYT
len: 13; v_gene: TRBV5-1; j_gene: TRBJ2-7; CDR3aa: ASSLSSTGSYEQY
len: 10; v_gene: TRBV12-3/TRBV12-4; j_gene: TRBJ2-2; CDR3aa: ASSAVRGELF
len: 14; v_gene: TRBV6-6; j_gene: TRBJ2-7; CDR3aa: ASSYSRPGATYEQY
len: 15; v_gene: TRBV7-9; j_gene: TRBJ1-4; CDR3aa: ASSLVRVTTTNEKLF
len: 12; v_gene: TRBV7-9; j_gene: TRBJ1-2; CDR3aa: ASSLVVPRYGYT
len: 12; v_gene: TRBV4-3; j_gene: TRBJ2-7; CDR3aa: ASSQAPTSYEQY
len: 13; v_gene: TRBV19; j_gene: TRBJ2-1; CDR3aa: ASSITSGLWDEQF
len: 10; v_gene: TRBV12-3/TRBV12-4; j_gene: TRBJ2-2; CDR3aa: ASRIHTGELF
len: 12; v_gene: TRBV28; j_gene: TRBJ2-2; CDR3aa: AGGSGVWTGELF
len: 12; v_gene: TRBV27; j_gene: TRBJ2-5; CDR3aa: ASSSLAHRETQY
len: 9; v_gene: TRBV12-3/TRBV12-4; j_gene: TRBJ2-3; CDR3aa: ASRGTSLKY
len: 15; v_gene: TRBV4-2; j_gene: TRBJ2-7; CDR3aa: ASSQARARPGDPEQY
len: 12; v_gene: TRBV11-3; j_gene: TRBJ1-1; CDR3aa: ASSPGIQNTEAF
len: 12; v_gene: TRBV6-5; j_gene: TRBJ2-5; CDR3aa: ASSQGGSQETQY
len: 15; v_gene: TRBV6-2/TRBV6-3; j_gene: TRBJ2-5; CDR3aa: ASSSILAGEGQETQY
len: 11; v_gene: TRBV19; j_gene: TRBJ2-1; CDR3aa: ASSRDRYNEQF
len: 14; v_gene: TRBV11-2; j_gene: TRBJ2-1; CDR3aa: ASSPGGTSSYNEQF
len: 14; v_gene: TRBV5-1; j_gene: TRBJ2-2; CDR3aa: ASSSSGTFFTGELF
len: 11; v_gene: TRBV7-2; j_gene: TRBJ2-7; CDR3aa: ASSLDGVGEQY
len: 14; v_gene: TRBV30; j_gene: TRBJ1-1; CDR3aa: AWRGGQGARGTEAF
len: 11; v_gene: TRBV24-1; j_gene: TRBJ2-3; CDR3aa: ATSEGAQDTQY
len: 11; v_gene: TRBV30; j_gene: TRBJ2-7; CDR3aa: AWSVEGRYEQY
len: 13; v_gene: TRBV5-6; j_gene: TRBJ2-2; CDR3aa: ASSPRTGLAGELF
len: 15; v_gene: TRBV3-1/TRBV3-2; j_gene: TRBJ2-5; CDR3aa: ASSLPLYESSEETQY
len: 11; v_gene: TRBV2; j_gene: TRBJ1-5; CDR3aa: ASSEGLNQPQH
len: 15; v_gene: TRBV7-9; j_gene: TRBJ1-5; CDR3aa: ASSLEGGLGTNQPQH
len: 12; v_gene: TRBV6-6; j_gene: TRBJ1-5; CDR3aa: ASSKTVPNQPQH
len: 12; v_gene: TRBV4-1; j_gene: TRBJ2-7; CDR3aa: ASSQVEGAYEQY
len: 12; v_gene: TRBV6-5; j_gene: TRBJ2-5; CDR3aa: ASSYPSSGETQY
len: 16; v_gene: TRBV5-6; j_gene: TRBJ1-6; CDR3aa: ASSLYSAGSSYNSPLH
len: 10; v_gene: TRBV28; j_gene: TRBJ2-1; CDR3aa: ASSVLGGRQF
len: 14; v_gene: TRBV5-1; j_gene: TRBJ2-1; CDR3aa: ASSLYSRVSYNEQF
len: 17; v_gene: TRBV21-1; j_gene: TRBJ1-5; CDR3aa: ASSKGWDRDRFGNQPQH
len: 12; v_gene: TRBV7-8; j_gene: TRBJ1-3; CDR3aa: ASSLGRSGDTIY
len: 14; v_gene: TRBV28; j_gene: TRBJ1-4; CDR3aa: ASSFHTGGSSEKLF
len: 10; v_gene: TRBV3-1/TRBV3-2; j_gene: TRBJ2-7; CDR3aa: ASSQDGYEQY
len: 15; v_gene: TRBV4-1; j_gene: TRBJ2-1; CDR3aa: ASSEQPAGVAYNEQF
len: 17; v_gene: TRBV24-1; j_gene: TRBJ2-5; CDR3aa: ATSDPGQPTYHRQETQY